These 27 T cell receptor beta chains came from one sample sequenced in a study of cytomegalovirus exposure and HLA in healthy donors. PCR primers comprised 60 Vbeta and 13 Jbeta primers. Sequencing was performed with immunoSEQ multiplex PCR; in TCRdb, only in-frame clones are kept and a portion is missing. Altogether some 120,000 clones are present, roughly 69% being singletons, with the ten largest covering 8.2%. The sequencing input was PBMCs. All receptors come from a woman aged 40 to 50 in good health and CMV-seropositive.

The chain joins TRBV4-3 to TRBJ2-5; 8 positions match TRBD2. Per germline, CDR1 LGHNA and CDR2 YSLEER. This CDR3 is built from 14 residues. J gave up 5 bases and V 2 bases, and 4 bases lay outside the gene matches. CDR3 loop: CASSQSGGGETQYF. In DNA, the CDR3 is TGCGCCAGCAGCCAAAGCGGGGGAGGGGAGACCCAGTACTTC.

The chain has TRBV9 and TRBJ1-2, with 8 bases lining up with TRBD1. V lost 0 bases and J lost 3; bases outside the gene matches: 7. Germline V lookup: CDR1 SGDLS, CDR2 YYNGEE. This CDR3 spans 16 amino acids. The CDR3 DNA reads as TGTGCCAGCAGCGTAGAAGGTGCAGGGGGCGACTATGGCTACACCTTC. This sequence encodes CASSVEGAGGDYGYTF.

The chain couples TRBV4-1 to TRBJ1-2, with 10 bases matching TRBD1. The CDR3 sequence is 17 residues long. V shed 4 bases and J 5 bases; nucleotides not matched to a gene: 13. CDR1 MGHRA and CDR2 YSYEKL come from the germline V gene. The CDR3 loop is CASSPGTGVSFTYGYTF. CDR3 sequence (DNA): TGCGCCAGCAGCCCAGGGACAGGGGTATCTTTTACTTATGGCTACACCTTC.

This chain uses TRBV4-2 with TRBJ1-3, with D possibly being TRBD1 (5 bases). In germline, CDR1 is LGHNA, CDR2 YNFKEQ. Trimming removed 0 bases at V and 4 bases at J, with 13 bases between. This CDR3 has 16 residues. DNA for the CDR3: TGTGCCAGCAGCCAAGACGCGGCAGGGCCCGGAAACACCATATATTTT. Residues: CASSQDAAGPGNTIYF.

V gene TRBV7-2 combines with J gene TRBJ2-1, with 8 bases that match TRBD2. Germline CDR1 and CDR2: SGHTA and FQGNSA. With V trimmed by 6 bases and J by 4 bases, 8 bases remained unmatched. The CDR3 spans 15 residues. CDR3 in amino acids: CASRTLAGGYNEQFF. The CDR3 nucleotides read TGTGCCAGCAGAACCCTAGCGGGCGGATACAATGAGCAGTTCTTC.

CDR3: CASSLGGPSKPQHF. CDR3 DNA: TGTGCCAGCAGCTTGGGGGGCCCGAGTAAGCCCCAGCATTTT. V usage is TRBV5-6 and J usage is TRBJ1-5; D is perhaps TRBD1 (5 bases). This CDR3 spans 14 amino acids. Germline lookup yields CDR1 SGHDT and CDR2 YYEEEE. The ends were cut back, 0 bases at V and 8 bases at J, with 12 bases in the middle.

This clone was picked up a small number of times. The rearrangement links TRBV19 to TRBJ1-1; 7 bases are shared with TRBD1. J was trimmed by 1 base and V by 5 bases; bases with no gene match: 7. The CDR3 extends over 15 amino acids. Germline loops: CDR1 LNHDA, CDR2 SQIVND (reference sequence). As DNA, the CDR3 is TGTGCCAGTAGTCCCCAGCGGACAGGGAACACTGAAGCTTTCTTT. It codes for CASSPQRTGNTEAFF.

In this sample, this clone turned up once. This chain joins TRBV7-9 and TRBJ2-4; weak D call: TRBD2 (5 bases). V was pared by 7 bases and J by 0 bases, with 16 bases between. CDR3 length: 16 amino acids. Germline loops: CDR1 SEHNR, CDR2 FQNEAQ (reference sequence). The CDR3 nucleotides are TGTGCCAGCACCCCACCGGGGTTCGAAGCCAAAAACATTCAGTACTTC. Translating it yields CASTPPGFEAKNIQYF.

The chain employs TRBV4-1 and TRBJ2-3, with 9 bases that match TRBD1. Trimming at V came to 3 bases and at J to 6 bases, leaving 13 bases not matched to a gene. This CDR3 contains 17 residues. Looked up from germline, CDR1 is MGHRA and CDR2 is YSYEKL. The CDR3 here is CASSQEPGTGSKDTQYF. The CDR3 nucleotides read TGCGCCAGCAGCCAGGAGCCTGGGACAGGGAGTAAGGATACGCAGTATTTT.

The V call is TRBV5-6, the J call TRBJ2-7; D is perhaps TRBD1 (5 bases). Trimming removed 4 bases at V and 3 bases at J, with 14 bases between. This CDR3 is 14 amino acids long. Looked up from germline, CDR1 is SGHDT and CDR2 is YYEEEE. The DNA for the CDR3 is TGTGCCAGCAGCGGAGAACCAGGGTTCTACGAGCAGTACTTC. The encoded protein is CASSGEPGFYEQYF.

V and J are TRBV7-9 and TRBJ1-6; TRBD1 might be the D (5 bases). The V gene lost 6 bases and the J gene lost 7 bases, with 13 bases spanning the gap. The CDR3 totals 14 residues. Germline V lookup: CDR1 SEHNR, CDR2 FQNEAQ (reference sequence). CDR3 nucleotides: TGTGCCAGCAGTCCTCAGGGAAAGAATTCACCCCTCCACTTT. Residues: CASSPQGKNSPLHF.

The chain joins TRBV6-1 to TRBJ2-7; D may be TRBD2 (6 bases). The CDR3 contains 14 residues. Germline V lookup: CDR1 MNHNS, CDR2 SASEGT. Trimming stripped 8 bases from V and 6 bases from J, with 20 bases between. The DNA for the CDR3 is TGTGCCAGCGAGGCGGGACGGGCAACGGCCGAGCAGTACTTC. The encoded protein is CASEAGRATAEQYF.

This clone was seen a few times. The V gene is TRBV5-1, the J gene TRBJ2-5, with a tentative D call TRBD1 (6 bases). This CDR3 has 14 residues. Germline V CDR1 and CDR2: SGHRS, YFSETQ. Trimming took 3 bases from V and 2 from J, leaving 11 bases between them. The CDR3 is CASSSLTGQETQYF. CDR3 DNA: TGCGCCAGCAGCTCCTTGACAGGACAAGAGACCCAGTACTTC.

This rearrangement joins TRBV4-3 to TRBJ1-3, with TRBD1 as a possible D gene (6 bases). The CDR3 has 15 residues. Trimming removed 8 bases at V and 4 bases at J, with 18 bases between. Germline lookup yields CDR1 LGHNA and CDR2 YSLEER. The CDR3 DNA reads as TGCGCCAGCGGACTGCTTGCGACAGGAGGAAACACCATATATTTT. Protein: CASGLLATGGNTIYF.

This clone was observed once. This rearrangement joins TRBV4-3 to TRBJ1-2; TRBD1 might be the D (6 bases). Germline V gene data show CDR1 as LGHNA and CDR2 as YSLEER. Trimming took 0 bases from V and 3 from J, leaving 17 bases between them. The CDR3 covers 17 residues. The CDR3 sequence: CASSQDWGRSSDYGYTF. CDR3 nucleotide sequence: TGCGCCAGCAGCCAAGATTGGGGGCGGAGCTCCGACTATGGCTACACCTTC.

The table lists this clone with a few counts. As the CDR3 is not closed by the conserved phenylalanine or tryptophan, this likely results from a read error. This chain joins TRBV4-3 and TRBJ1-4, with a tentative D call TRBD1 (5 bases). The germline CDR1 and CDR2 sequences are LGHNA and YSLEER. The CDR3 is 15 residues long. The CDR3, as DNA: TGCGCCAGCTGCCAAAGCGGGACTGGAGATGAAAAACTGTTTGTT. Amino acid sequence: CASCQSGTGDEKLFV.

This rearrangement joins TRBV7-6 to TRBJ1-3; TRBD1 might be the D (6 bases). Per the germline V gene, CDR1 is SGHVS and CDR2 is FNYEAQ. CDR3 size: 13 residues. V was cut by 5 bases and J by 4 bases, with 9 bases left in between. CDR3 in amino acids: CASSEGQGNTIYF. CDR3 in DNA: TGTGCCAGCAGCGAAGGACAGGGAAACACCATATATTTT. Full variable domain (missing parts from reference TRBV7-6 and TRBJ1-3): GAGVSQSPRYKVTKRGQDVALRCDPISGHVSLYWYRQALGQGPEFLTYFNYEAQQDKSGLPNDRFSAERPEGSISTLTIQRTEQRDSAMYRCASSEGQGNTIYFGEGSWLTVV.

J is TRBJ2-1 and V is TRBV19; D remains unclear. The CDR3 runs 11 residues. V lost 5 bases and J lost 4, with 3 bases in between. Germline V gene sequence: CDR1 LNHDA, CDR2 SQIVND (reference sequence). The CDR3 region is CASSQYNEQFF. DNA for the CDR3: TGTGCCAGTAGTCAGTACAATGAGCAGTTCTTC.

The chain couples TRBV4-3 to TRBJ1-1, with unresolved D. V lost 0 bases and J 3 bases, leaving 17 bases between the germline ends. The germline V gene encodes CDR1 LGHNA and CDR2 YSLEER. This CDR3 comprises 17 residues. The CDR3: CASSQDMAGSEHTEAFF. The CDR3 DNA is TGCGCCAGCAGCCAAGATATGGCAGGCTCCGAGCACACTGAAGCTTTCTTT.

The rearrangement joins TRBV5-1 to TRBJ1-5; 8 bases agree with TRBD1. The CDR3 loop spans 15 amino acids. Germline V gives CDR1 SGHRS, CDR2 YFSETQ. Trimming at V came to 0 bases and at J to 5 bases, leaving 4 bases not matched to a gene. CDR3 coding DNA: TGCGCCAGCAGCTTGGGGACAGGGCCTGATCAGCCCCAGCATTTT. Translation: CASSLGTGPDQPQHF.

Worth noting for this clone: One end of the junction is discordant with germline, which a read error may explain. The rearrangement uses TRBV5-1 and TRBJ1-2; a weak D match, TRBD1 (5 bases). Germline V CDR1 and CDR2: SGHRS, YFSETQ. This CDR3 comprises 14 residues. The CDR3 DNA is TGCGCCAGCAGCTACAGGCTCCATAACGATGGCTACACCTTC. This codes for CASSYRLHNDGYTF.

This chain links TRBV5-1 with TRBJ1-1; D ambiguous. This CDR3 region has 15 residues. Germline V gene sequence: CDR1 SGHRS, CDR2 YFSETQ. V was cut by 0 bases and J by 0 bases, with 9 bases left in between. The DNA of the CDR3 is TGCGCCAGCAGCTTGGCCCTGTCTATGAACACTGAAGCTTTCTTT. The encoded protein is CASSLALSMNTEAFF.

The chain employs TRBV13 and TRBJ2-7; 12 bases align to TRBD1. Trimming at V came to 4 bases and at J to 5 bases, leaving 6 bases not matched to a gene. Germline-derived CDR1 and CDR2 are PRHDT and FYEKMQ (reference sequence). This CDR3 spans 15 amino acids. DNA of the CDR3: TGTGCCAGCAGCTCGGGACAGGGGGCGGTCGACGAGCAGTACTTC. This gives the protein CASSSGQGAVDEQYF.

The chain employs TRBV9 and TRBJ1-2; D may be TRBD1 (6 bases). CDR1 is SGDLS, CDR2 YYNGEE, per germline. Trimming pared 5 bases from V and 4 bases from J, leaving 12 bases between. This CDR3 is 13 amino acids long. The chain's CDR3 is CASSRTAIYGYTF. The CDR3 DNA reads as TGTGCCAGCAGTAGGACAGCAATCTATGGCTACACCTTC. The full variable domain, in which reference TRBV9 and TRBJ1-2 provide the parts outside the CDR3, is DSGVTQTPKHLITATGQRVTLRCSPRSGDLSVYWYQQSLDQGLQFLIQYYNGEERAKGNILERFSAQQFPDLHSELNLSSLELGDSALYFCASSRTAIYGYTFGSGTRLTVV.

The genes are TRBV7-2 and TRBJ2-5, with a tentative D call TRBD1 (6 bases). Germline CDR1 SGHTA, CDR2 FQGNSA. This CDR3 is 18 amino acids long. Trimming shortened V by 0 bases and J by 4 bases, and 21 bases separated the two germline ends. CDR3 residues: CASSLAQPGTPRRETQYF. CDR3 coding DNA: TGTGCCAGCAGCTTAGCCCAACCTGGGACACCTCGGAGAGAGACCCAGTACTTC.

This clone was observed a handful of times. J is TRBJ1-2 and V is TRBV7-8; the match to TRBD1 covers 7 bases. There are 14 residues in the CDR3. Per germline, CDR1 SGHVS and CDR2 FQNEAQ. The trim removed 1 base at V and 4 bases at J, leaving 3 bases unmatched. CDR3 residues: CASSLGTGAYGYTF. Here the CDR3 DNA reads TGTGCCAGCAGCTTAGGTACAGGGGCCTATGGCTACACCTTC. The full variable domain, with the rest looked up from reference TRBV7-8 and TRBJ1-2, is GAGVSQSPRYKVAKRGQDVALRCDPISGHVSLFWYQQALGQGPEFLTYFQNEAQLDKSGLPSDRFFAERPEGSVSTLKIQRTQQEDSAVYLCASSLGTGAYGYTFGSGTRLTVV.

For the CDR3, the DNA is TGCGCCAGCAGCGATGGACAGGGTCGGGGCTACACCTTC. Protein product: CASSDGQGRGYTF. The chain has TRBV5-1 and TRBJ1-2, with 8 bases lining up with TRBD1. Germline V CDR1 and CDR2: SGHRS, YFSETQ. The CDR3 runs to 13 residues. V lost 4 bases and J lost 8; bases outside the gene matches: 7.